This TCR beta chain was sequenced in a study of blood T cell repertoires in COVID-19 (dated by TCRdb to 2018 to 2021). In the study overall: The collaborator samples originated in the United States, Italy and Spain and spanned the acute and convalescent phases of COVID-19. Deeply sampled blood TCRbeta repertoires from subjects exposed to, actively infected with, or recovered from COVID-19 were included in the dataset. A de-identified subject ID, COVID-19 status, age in years and sex were almost always included in the sample metadata. The repertoires were released in a freely available public database intended as a resource for research on the immune response to SARS-CoV-2. Samples were obtained from the ongoing ImmuneRACE study (first 160 participants) and from over 1,000 subjects provided by 6 global collaborators. Where HLA class I and class II types were available, the types were taken from metadata supplied by the sample provider, not from assay-based typing. The material from the prospective study consisted of cDNA or gDNA derived from T cells, B-cell-depleted T cells, or PBMCs. What the authors observed across the whole study: How much clinical and demographic metadata was included differed by source and by participant, and the metadata was provided uncurated.

Collaborating institutions collected whole blood in K2EDTA tubes following their own protocols. For TCRbeta analysis, collaborators shipped samples as frozen whole blood, isolated PBMCs, or DNA extracted from either of those sample types. TCRbeta CDR3 regions were amplified from genomic DNA using the immunoSEQ Assay, a bias-controlled multiplex PCR. Processing in the source paper ran as follows. Within the assay, amplification of reference gene primers was used to estimate how many nucleated cells each sample contained. Sequence reads were collapsed and filtered to measure the absolute abundance of every unique TCRbeta CDR3 rearrangement. For each sample, productive Simpson clonality was calculated as the square root of Simpson's diversity index across productive rearrangements. The table was pulled from immuneACCESS by TCRdb, which kept in-frame rearrangements only. Such tables lose some clones; where checked, under half of the loss comes from unresolved V genes, and the rest has no known cause. V and J calls and clone size come straight from that table; D and trimming were deduced from the DNA. Counted in this sample were roughly 150,000 clones; 65% to 90% of them appeared once. Together, the top ten hold about 3.2% of the sample.

Including cysteine and phenylalanine, the CDR3 has 13 amino acids. The CDR3 DNA has 39 bases and is translated from base 1. Via the germline V gene, CDR1 is LGHNT and CDR2 FRNRAP. V loses 6 bases, J loses 6 bases, and the germline ends lie 15 bases apart. A note on this clone: Its antigen is currently not known. Per-base quality was not reported, and no clone a single base away is much larger than it.

Recombination joined TRBV12-5 with TRBJ2-7; the D gene is possibly TRBD2, with 6 bases matching. The sample taken for sequencing was peripheral blood. The sequence derives from a man aged 50-60 years with acute or convalescent COVID-19. For the CDR3, the sequence is CASGDSGGVEQYF. The DNA reads as follows: TGTGCTAGTGGAGATAGCGGAGGGGTCGAGCAGTACTTC. Extended through the reference TRBV12-5 and TRBJ2-7 proteins, this CDR3 yields the full variable domain: DARVTQTPRHKVTEMGQEVTMRCQPILGHNTVFWYRQTMMQGLELLAYFRNRAPLDDSGMPKDRFSAEMPDATLATLKIQPSEPRDSAVYFCASGDSGGVEQYFGPGTRLTVT.